This is a list of T cell receptor beta chains from one sample in a study of T cells in Graves' hyperthyroidism and ophthalmopathy. Using its own MiXCR run on the multiplex PCR reads, TCRdb lists one record per CDR3 protein. The profile shows 550,000 to 600,000 distinct CDR3 sequences, approximately 44% of them singletons. Sequencing input: peripheral blood or thyroid tissue (not recorded which). The receptor source for this set is an adult woman with Graves' disease, either hyperthyroidism or ophthalmopathy (not recorded which). The CDR3 runs from the conserved cysteine through the conserved F or W. The order of the fields is J gene, D gene, V gene, clone size, CDR3 DNA, CDR3 protein. D genes are given only for firm matches. Only part of the rows carry a size: once, few, many, or a class if the clone is expanded.

TRBJ1-3 | TRBD1 | TRBV28 | few | TGTGCCAGCAGGAACAGGGGTTCTGGAAACACCATATATTTT | CASRNRGSGNTIYF
TRBJ2-1 | TRBD2 | TRBV7-2 | - | TGTGCCAGCAGCTTACAAGCGGGAGATGGGAATGAGCAGTTCTTC | CASSLQAGDGNEQFF
TRBJ2-7 | TRBD2 | TRBV24-1 | - | TGTGCCACCAGTGCCAGCAGCATTTCTAGCGGGGGCTACGAGCAGTACTTC | CATSASSISSGGYEQYF
TRBJ1-1 | - | TRBV20-1 | - | TGCAGTGCTAGTTACAGGTCTGGCACTGAAGCTTTCTTT | CSASYRSGTEAFF
TRBJ1-2 | - | TRBV7-9 | - | TGTGCCAGCAGCGAGACCGGGCCCGGGTCCGGCTACACCTTC | CASSETGPGSGYTF
TRBJ2-1 | TRBD2 | TRBV5-1 | once | TGCGCCAGCAGCAAAGCGGGAGGTAATGAGCAGTTCTTC | CASSKAGGNEQFF
TRBJ1-6 | - | TRBV27 | - | TGTGCCAGCAGTTTATCAGGAGGGAGCTCCTATAATTCACCCCTCCACTTT | CASSLSGGSSYNSPLHF
TRBJ1-1 | - | TRBV7-3 | - | TGTGCCAGCAGCCCTAGGATGGGCGCCGGGGCTTTCTTT | CASSPRMGAGAFF
TRBJ1-2 | - | TRBV20-1 | many | TGCAGTGCTAGAGATGAGGTGGGGGCAGGGGACTATGGCTACACCTTC | CSARDEVGAGDYGYTF
TRBJ2-1 | TRBD2 | TRBV10-2 | - | TGCGCCAGCAGTGGGACTAGCGGGATCACTGAGCAGTTCTTC | CASSGTSGITEQFF
TRBJ1-5 | TRBD1 | TRBV28 | many | TGTGCCAGCAGTTTATTCCGGACAGGGTGGTGGCAGCCCCAGCATTTT | CASSLFRTGWWQPQHF
TRBJ2-3 | TRBD1 | TRBV28 | - | TGTGCCAGCAGTTTTGGGGACAGGGGTGTAGATACGCAGTATTTT | CASSFGDRGVDTQYF
TRBJ1-5 | - | TRBV19 | many | TGTGCCAGTAGTATCTCGGCAGGGAGTCAGCCCCAGCATTTT | CASSISAGSQPQHF
TRBJ2-7 | - | TRBV5-1 | many | TGCGCCAGCAGCAGAACCGGTGGACAAGCCTACGAGCAGTACTTC | CASSRTGGQAYEQYF
TRBJ2-7 | - | TRBV7-9 | - | TGTGCCAGCAGTCCTGACAGCCGAGAGTCCTACGAGCAGTACTTC | CASSPDSRESYEQYF
TRBJ1-5 | TRBD1 | TRBV13 | - | TGTGCCAGCAGTCCAACAGGGGATGATGGCGGGGGGAATCAGCCCCAGCATTTT | CASSPTGDDGGGNQPQHF
TRBJ1-2 | TRBD1 | TRBV20-1 | many | TGCAGTCTAAAGAGTCGGATCGGACAGGGTGAAAGGGGTGGCTACACCTTC | CSLKSRIGQGERGGYTF
TRBJ2-7 | TRBD1 | TRBV20-1 | many | TGCAGTGCTAGAGATATGGACAGGAGCTCCTACGAGCAGTACTTC | CSARDMDRSSYEQYF
TRBJ1-1 | TRBD1 | TRBV28 | many | TGTGCCACCCTCGACAGGGGACGGGCTGAAGCTTTCTTT | CATLDRGRAEAFF
TRBJ2-2 | TRBD1 | TRBV29-1 | few | TGCAGCGTTTCCGGGACAGTTTCGAACACCGGGGAGCTGTTTTTT | CSVSGTVSNTGELFF
TRBJ2-1 | TRBD1 | TRBV7-3 | - | TGTGCCAGCAGCCCGGGACAGGACAATGAGCAGTTCTTC | CASSPGQDNEQFF
TRBJ2-7 | TRBD2 | TRBV7-8 | many | TGTGCCAGCAGCTCAGCGACTAGCGCCCACTTCGAGCAGTACTTC | CASSSATSAHFEQYF
TRBJ1-6 | - | TRBV25-1 | few | TGTGCCAGCAACGAACGCGGCCTGAATTCACCCCTCCACTTT | CASNERGLNSPLHF
TRBJ2-5 | - | TRBV29-1 | - | TGCAGCGTTAGAGCTAGCCTGGAGACCCAGTACTTC | CSVRASLETQYF
TRBJ2-6 | - | TRBV6-1 | many | TGTGCCAGCAGTGAAGCGAGGTCCGGGGCCAACGTCCTGACTTTC | CASSEARSGANVLTF
TRBJ1-5 | - | TRBV7-9 | many | TGTGCCAGCAGCGACGACAGAGCCAATCAGCCCCAGCATTTT | CASSDDRANQPQHF
TRBJ1-1 | - | TRBV29-1 | - | TGCAGCGGGGACGGAAAGAACACTGAAGCTTTCTTT | CSGDGKNTEAFF
TRBJ1-5 | - | TRBV20-1 | many | TGCAGTGCCAGGGGCAATCAGCCCCAGCATTTT | CSARGNQPQHF
TRBJ1-5 | - | TRBV20-1 | many | TGCAGTGCTAGAGGTTATGTTAGCAATCAGCCCCAGCATTTT | CSARGYVSNQPQHF
TRBJ2-5 | - | TRBV5-1 | many | TGCGCCAGCAGCCCTCGACCCCCCGTCGGGAGCCGGGAGACCCAGTACTTC | CASSPRPPVGSRETQYF
TRBJ2-7 | - | TRBV7-9 | - | TGTGCCAGCAGACCCAGTCGATCCTACGAGCAGTACTTC | CASRPSRSYEQYF
TRBJ1-1 | - | TRBV9 | few | TGTGCTAGTCCAGGGATGAACACTGAAGCTTTCTTT | CASPGMNTEAFF
TRBJ1-4 | TRBD1 | TRBV6-1 | many | TGTGCCAGCAGTGAACTCGGACAGGCCGGTGAAAAACTGTTTTTT | CASSELGQAGEKLFF
TRBJ1-3 | - | TRBV19 | - | TGTGCCAGTAGTATCGAGTCGGGGCCGCCGATATCTGGAAACACCATATATTTT | CASSIESGPPISGNTIYF
TRBJ2-7 | TRBD2 | TRBV29-1 | few | TGCAGCGTTGAAGTCGGGACTAGCGGCTCCTACGAGCAGTACTTC | CSVEVGTSGSYEQYF
TRBJ1-1 | - | TRBV11-2 | many | TGTGCCAGCAGCTTAGGACACGTGAACACTGAAGCTTTCTTT | CASSLGHVNTEAFF
TRBJ2-7 | TRBD1 | TRBV10-3 | many | TGTGCCATCAGTATGGGACAGCACTACGAGCAGTACTTC | CAISMGQHYEQYF
TRBJ2-5 | - | TRBV4-2 | - | TGTGCCAGCAGCCAGGGGATGATGGTTGAGACCCAGTACTTC | CASSQGMMVETQYF
TRBJ2-2 | TRBD2 | TRBV29-1 | many | TGCAGCGGGGGGGGTGGGAACACCGGGGAGCTGTTTTTT | CSGGGGNTGELFF
TRBJ2-7 | TRBD2 | TRBV11-2 | - | TGTGCCAGCCGACTAGCGGGAGGCGGATACGAGCAGTACTTC | CASRLAGGGYEQYF
TRBJ1-1 | - | TRBV12-3/TRBV12-4 | - | TGTGCCAGCAGTTGGCCGGGAAAAGCTTTCTTT | CASSWPGKAFF
TRBJ1-2 | TRBD1 | TRBV6-6 | few | TGTGCCACCGCTCGCGACAGGGCATCGCGGTACACCTTC | CATARDRASRYTF
TRBJ1-1 | - | TRBV29-1 | many | TGCAGCGTTCGTAGGGGAGGTCTGAACACTGAAGCTTTCTTT | CSVRRGGLNTEAFF
TRBJ2-2 | TRBD1 | TRBV7-2 | - | TGTGCCAGCAGCCCCGACAGGGGGAGGCTGTTTTTT | CASSPDRGRLFF
TRBJ1-2 | - | TRBV20-1 | - | TGCAGTGCTGACCTAGGGAATGGCTACACCTTC | CSADLGNGYTF
TRBJ2-7 | TRBD1 | TRBV9 | many | TGTGCCAGCAGCGGGGGACAGGGAGTTTCCTACGAGCAGTACTTC | CASSGGQGVSYEQYF
TRBJ2-6 | - | TRBV19 | many | TGTGCCAGTAGCCCTCTAAATAGGGCCAACGTCCTGACTTTC | CASSPLNRANVLTF
TRBJ1-2 | - | TRBV28 | - | TGTGCCAGCAGTCGACCCCGAGGCTATGGCTACACCTTC | CASSRPRGYGYTF
TRBJ1-1 | - | TRBV5-1 | many | TGCGCCAGCAGCTTGACTGGGCGTAGTTATGAAGCTTTCTTT | CASSLTGRSYEAFF
TRBJ2-5 | TRBD2 | TRBV19 | - | TGTGCCAGTAGTGTCGGGACTAGCGGGAGAAGGATTCGAGAGACCCAGTACTTC | CASSVGTSGRRIRETQYF
TRBJ1-1 | - | TRBV18 | - | TGTGCCAGCTCACCACCTTCCAGTAACACTGAAGCTTTCTTT | CASSPPSSNTEAFF
TRBJ1-1 | - | TRBV7-9 | many | TGTGCCAGCAGTTCAGGGAGGCTGGGGAACACTGAAGCTTTCTTT | CASSSGRLGNTEAFF
TRBJ1-1 | TRBD1 | TRBV10-3 | many | TGTGCCATCAAAGGGACAGGGAGGAACACTGAAGCTTTCTTT | CAIKGTGRNTEAFF
TRBJ2-2 | - | TRBV20-1 | many | TGCAGTGCTCCAACAGGGACCGGGGAGCTGTTTTTT | CSAPTGTGELFF
TRBJ1-4 | TRBD1 | TRBV7-2 | many | TGTGCCAGCAGCTCACAGGGGGCGGCAACTAATGAAAAACTGTTTTTT | CASSSQGAATNEKLFF
TRBJ2-5 | TRBD2 | TRBV7-6 | - | TGTGCCAGCAGTGGTACCGGGACTAGCGGGACGAACACGGAGACCCAGTACTTC | CASSGTGTSGTNTETQYF
TRBJ2-3 | - | TRBV13 | few | TGTGCCAGCAGCCAAACAGATACGCAGTATTTT | CASSQTDTQYF
TRBJ2-7 | - | TRBV7-2 | - | TGCGCCAGCAGCCAGGGAGACTTGAGCTCCTACGAGCAGTACTTC | CASSQGDLSSYEQYF